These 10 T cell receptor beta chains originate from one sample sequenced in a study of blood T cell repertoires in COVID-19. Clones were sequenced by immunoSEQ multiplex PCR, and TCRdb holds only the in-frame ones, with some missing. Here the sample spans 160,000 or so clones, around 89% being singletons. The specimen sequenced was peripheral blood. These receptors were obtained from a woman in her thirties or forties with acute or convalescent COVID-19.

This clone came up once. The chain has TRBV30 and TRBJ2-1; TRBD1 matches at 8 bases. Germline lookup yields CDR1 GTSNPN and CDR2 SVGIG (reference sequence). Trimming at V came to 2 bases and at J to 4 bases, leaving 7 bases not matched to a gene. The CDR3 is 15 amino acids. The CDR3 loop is CAWSFDRGRYNEQFF. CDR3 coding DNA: TGTGCCTGGAGTTTCGACAGGGGCAGGTACAATGAGCAGTTCTTC.

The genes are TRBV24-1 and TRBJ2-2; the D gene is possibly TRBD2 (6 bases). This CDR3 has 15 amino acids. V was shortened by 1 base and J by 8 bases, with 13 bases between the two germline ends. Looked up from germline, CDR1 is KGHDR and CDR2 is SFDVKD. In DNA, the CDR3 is TGTGCCACCAGTGATTTCCGGGACTCCAGGGGGGAGCTGTTTTTT. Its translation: CATSDFRDSRGELFF.

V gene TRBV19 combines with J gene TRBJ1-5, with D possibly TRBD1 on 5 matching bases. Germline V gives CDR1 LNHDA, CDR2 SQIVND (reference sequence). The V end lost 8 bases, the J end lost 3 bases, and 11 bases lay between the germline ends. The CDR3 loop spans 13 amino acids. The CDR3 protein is CASGGSSNQPQHF. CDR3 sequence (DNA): TGTGCCAGTGGGGGGAGTTCCAATCAGCCCCAGCATTTT.

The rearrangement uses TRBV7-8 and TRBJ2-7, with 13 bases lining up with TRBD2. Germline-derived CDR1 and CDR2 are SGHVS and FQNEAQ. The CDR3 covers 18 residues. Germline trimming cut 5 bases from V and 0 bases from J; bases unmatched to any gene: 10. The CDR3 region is CASSRGTSGIRSSYEQYF. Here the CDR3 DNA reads TGTGCCAGCAGCCGCGGGACTAGCGGGATACGGAGCTCCTACGAGCAGTACTTC. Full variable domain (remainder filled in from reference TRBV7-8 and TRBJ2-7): GAGVSQSPRYKVAKRGQDVALRCDPISGHVSLFWYQQALGQGPEFLTYFQNEAQLDKSGLPSDRFFAERPEGSVSTLKIQRTQQEDSAVYLCASSRGTSGIRSSYEQYFGPGTRLTVT.

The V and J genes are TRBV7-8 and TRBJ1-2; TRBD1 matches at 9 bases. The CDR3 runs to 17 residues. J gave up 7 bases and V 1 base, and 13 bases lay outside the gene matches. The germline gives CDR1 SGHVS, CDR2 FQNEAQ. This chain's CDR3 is CASSLVGTGTGLSGYTF. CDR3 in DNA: TGTGCCAGCAGCTTAGTAGGAACCGGGACAGGGCTATCTGGCTACACCTTC.

For the CDR3, the DNA is TGTGCCAGCAGCTCCACTGTTCCGGGTTCGGGACAGTACTTC. Translated, it gives CASSSTVPGSGQYF. V is TRBV7-9 and J is TRBJ2-7, with D tentatively TRBD2 (5 bases). CDR3 length: 14 amino acids. V was trimmed by 4 bases and J by 10 bases, leaving 20 bases between them. Germline V gene lookup returns CDR1 SEHNR and CDR2 FQNEAQ (reference sequence). Looking up the rest from reference TRBV7-9 and TRBJ2-7 gives the full variable domain: DTGVSQNPRHKITKRGQNVTFRCDPISEHNRLYWYRQTLGQGPEFLTYFQNEAQLEKSRLLSDRFSAERPKGSFSTLEIQRTEQGDSAMYLCASSSTVPGSGQYFGPGTRLTVT.

The DNA for the CDR3 is TGTGCCAGCAACTCGCCGGGACAGGGGTATTCACCCCTCCACTTT. It specifies CASNSPGQGYSPLHF. The chain carries TRBV6-6 and TRBJ1-6; TRBD1 agrees at 10 bases. J lost 8 bases, V lost 7 bases, and 8 bases had no gene match. The CDR3 has 15 residues. Germline values: CDR1 MNHNY, CDR2 SVGAGI (reference sequence).

CDR3 sequence: CASSDRQDSGSPLHF. The CDR3 nucleotides read TGTGCCAGCAGTGACCGGCAGGATTCTGGATCACCCCTCCACTTT. The chain carries TRBV6-4 and TRBJ1-6; D gene ambiguous. This CDR3 is built from 15 residues. Germline V gene sequence: CDR1 MRHNA, CDR2 SNTAGT. Trimming pared 2 bases from V and 10 bases from J, leaving 15 bases between.

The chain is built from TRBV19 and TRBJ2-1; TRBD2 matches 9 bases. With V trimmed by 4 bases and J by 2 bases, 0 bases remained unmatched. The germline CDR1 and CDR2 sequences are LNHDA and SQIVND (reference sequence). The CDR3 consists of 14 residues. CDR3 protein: CASSKRGAYNEQFF. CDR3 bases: TGTGCCAGTAGTAAGCGGGGGGCCTACAATGAGCAGTTCTTC.

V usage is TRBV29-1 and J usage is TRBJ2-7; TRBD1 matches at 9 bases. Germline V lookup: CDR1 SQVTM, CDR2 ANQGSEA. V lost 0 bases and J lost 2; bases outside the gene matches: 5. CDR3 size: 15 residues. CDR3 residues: CSVEEGGTGTYEQYF. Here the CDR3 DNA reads TGCAGCGTTGAAGAGGGTGGGACAGGGACCTACGAGCAGTACTTC.